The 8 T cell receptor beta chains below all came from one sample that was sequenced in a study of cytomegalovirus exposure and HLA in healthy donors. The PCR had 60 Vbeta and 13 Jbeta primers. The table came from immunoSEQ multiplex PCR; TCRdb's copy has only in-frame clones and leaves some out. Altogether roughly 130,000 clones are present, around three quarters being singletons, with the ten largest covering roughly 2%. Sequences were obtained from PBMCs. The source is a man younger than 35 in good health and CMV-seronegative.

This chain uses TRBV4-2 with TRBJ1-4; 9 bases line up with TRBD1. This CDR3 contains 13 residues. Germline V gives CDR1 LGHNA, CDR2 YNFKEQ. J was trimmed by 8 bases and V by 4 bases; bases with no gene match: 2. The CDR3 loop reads CASSPGQGEKLFF. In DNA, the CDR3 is TGTGCCAGCAGCCCCGGACAGGGGGAAAAACTGTTTTTT.

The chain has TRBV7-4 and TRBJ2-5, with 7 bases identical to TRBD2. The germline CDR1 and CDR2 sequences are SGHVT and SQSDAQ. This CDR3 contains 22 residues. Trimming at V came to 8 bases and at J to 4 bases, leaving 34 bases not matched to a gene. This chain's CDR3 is CASCLDFGRGRALREQGETQYF. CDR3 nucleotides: TGTGCCAGCTGTCTAGATTTTGGTCGAGGGAGGGCCCTCAGGGAACAAGGAGAGACCCAGTACTTC.

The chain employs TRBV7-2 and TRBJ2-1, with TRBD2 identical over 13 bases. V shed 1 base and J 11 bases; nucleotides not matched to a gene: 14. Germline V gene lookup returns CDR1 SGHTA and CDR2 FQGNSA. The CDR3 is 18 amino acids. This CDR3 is CASSLDPPGLAGKVKQFF. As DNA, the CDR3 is TGTGCCAGCAGCTTAGACCCCCCGGGACTAGCGGGGAAAGTCAAGCAGTTCTTC. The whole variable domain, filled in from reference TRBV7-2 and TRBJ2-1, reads GAGVSQSPSNKVTEKGKDVELRCDPISGHTALYWYRQSLGQGLEFLIYFQGNSAPDKSGLPSDRFSAERTGGSVSTLTIQRTQQEDSAVYLCASSLDPPGLAGKVKQFFGPGTRLTVL.

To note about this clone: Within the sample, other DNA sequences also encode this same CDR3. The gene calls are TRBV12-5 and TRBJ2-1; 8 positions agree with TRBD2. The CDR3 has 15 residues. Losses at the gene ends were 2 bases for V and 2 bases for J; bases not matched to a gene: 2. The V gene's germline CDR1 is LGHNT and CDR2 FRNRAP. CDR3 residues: CASGLSGSPYNEQFF. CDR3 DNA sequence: TGTGCTAGTGGTTTGAGCGGGAGTCCCTACAATGAGCAGTTCTTC. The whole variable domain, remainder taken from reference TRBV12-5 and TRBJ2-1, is DARVTQTPRHKVTEMGQEVTMRCQPILGHNTVFWYRQTMMQGLELLAYFRNRAPLDDSGMPKDRFSAEMPDATLATLKIQPSEPRDSAVYFCASGLSGSPYNEQFFGPGTRLTVL.

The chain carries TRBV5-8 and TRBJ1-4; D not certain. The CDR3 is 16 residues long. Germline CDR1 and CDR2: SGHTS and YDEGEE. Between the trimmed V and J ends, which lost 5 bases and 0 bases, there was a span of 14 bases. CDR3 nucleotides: TGTGCCAGCAGAAGCGCCAGCGGGGCAACTAATGAAAAACTGTTTTTT. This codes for CASRSASGATNEKLFF.

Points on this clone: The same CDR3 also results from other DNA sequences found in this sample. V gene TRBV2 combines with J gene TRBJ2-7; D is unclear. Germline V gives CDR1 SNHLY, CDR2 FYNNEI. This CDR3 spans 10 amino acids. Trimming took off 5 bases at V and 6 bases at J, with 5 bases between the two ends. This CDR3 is CASSRGEQYF. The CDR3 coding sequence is TGTGCCAGCAGTAGAGGCGAGCAGTACTTC.

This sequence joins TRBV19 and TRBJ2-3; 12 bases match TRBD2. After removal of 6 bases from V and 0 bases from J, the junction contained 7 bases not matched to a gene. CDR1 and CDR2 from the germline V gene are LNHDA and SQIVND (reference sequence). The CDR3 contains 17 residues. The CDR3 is CASSLGLAGSSTDTQYF. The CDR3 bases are TGTGCCAGTAGCCTCGGACTAGCGGGATCCAGCACAGATACGCAGTATTTT.

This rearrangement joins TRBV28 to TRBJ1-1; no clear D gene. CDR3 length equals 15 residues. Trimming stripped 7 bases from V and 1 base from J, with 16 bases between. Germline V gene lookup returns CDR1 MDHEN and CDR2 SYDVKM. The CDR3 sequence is CASIGSDTKNTEAFF. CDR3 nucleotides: TGTGCCAGCATCGGGAGCGACACGAAGAACACTGAAGCTTTCTTT.